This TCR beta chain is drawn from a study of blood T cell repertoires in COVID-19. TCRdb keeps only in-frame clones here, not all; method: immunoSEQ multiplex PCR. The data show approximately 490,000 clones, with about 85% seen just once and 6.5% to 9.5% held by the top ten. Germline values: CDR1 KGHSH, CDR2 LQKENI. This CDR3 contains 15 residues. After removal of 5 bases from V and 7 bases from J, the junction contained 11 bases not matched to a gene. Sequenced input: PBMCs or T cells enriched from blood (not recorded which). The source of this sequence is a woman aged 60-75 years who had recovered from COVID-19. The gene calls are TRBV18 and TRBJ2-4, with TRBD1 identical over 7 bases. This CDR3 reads CASSLLTGPKNIQYF. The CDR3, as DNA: TGTGCCAGCTCATTACTGACAGGGCCAAAGAACATTCAGTACTTC.